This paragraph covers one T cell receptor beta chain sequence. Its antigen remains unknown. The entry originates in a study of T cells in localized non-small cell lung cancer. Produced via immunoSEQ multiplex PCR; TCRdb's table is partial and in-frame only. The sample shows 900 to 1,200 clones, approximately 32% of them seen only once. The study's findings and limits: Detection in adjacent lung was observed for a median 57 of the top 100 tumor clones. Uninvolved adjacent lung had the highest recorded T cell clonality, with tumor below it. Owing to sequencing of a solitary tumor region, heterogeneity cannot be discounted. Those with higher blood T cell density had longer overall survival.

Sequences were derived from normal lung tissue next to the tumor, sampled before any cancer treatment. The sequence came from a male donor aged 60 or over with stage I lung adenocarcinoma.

CDR3 coding DNA: TGTGCCACCAGCAGAGACGGTCTAGCGGGGAACGAGGCCAAAAACATTCAGTACTTC. This encodes CATSRDGLAGNEAKNIQYF. The J gene is TRBJ2-4, the V gene TRBV15; 9 bases map to TRBD2. Germline CDR1 LNHNV, CDR2 YYDKDF (reference sequence). Trimming took 0 bases from V and 1 from J; bases not matched to a gene: 10. This CDR3 region has 19 residues.